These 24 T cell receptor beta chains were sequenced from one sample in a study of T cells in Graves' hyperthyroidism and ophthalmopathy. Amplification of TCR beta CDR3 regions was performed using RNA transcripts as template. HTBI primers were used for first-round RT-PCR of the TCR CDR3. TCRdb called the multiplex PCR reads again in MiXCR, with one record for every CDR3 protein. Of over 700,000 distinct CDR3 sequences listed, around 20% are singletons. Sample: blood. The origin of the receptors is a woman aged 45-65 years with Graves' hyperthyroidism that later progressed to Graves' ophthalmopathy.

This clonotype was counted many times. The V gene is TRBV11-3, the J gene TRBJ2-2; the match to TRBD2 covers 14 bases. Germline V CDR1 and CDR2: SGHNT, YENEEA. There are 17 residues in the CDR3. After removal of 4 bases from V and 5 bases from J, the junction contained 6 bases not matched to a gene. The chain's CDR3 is CASSSRTSGGPTGELFF. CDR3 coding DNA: TGTGCCAGCAGCTCACGGACTAGCGGGGGGCCGACCGGGGAGCTGTTTTTT.

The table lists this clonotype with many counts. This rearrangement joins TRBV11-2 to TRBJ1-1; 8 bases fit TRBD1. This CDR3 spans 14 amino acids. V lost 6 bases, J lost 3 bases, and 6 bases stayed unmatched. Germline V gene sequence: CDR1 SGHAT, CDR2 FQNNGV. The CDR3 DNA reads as TGTGCCAGCAGGACAGGGGCATTTTACACTGAAGCTTTCTTT. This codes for CASRTGAFYTEAFF.

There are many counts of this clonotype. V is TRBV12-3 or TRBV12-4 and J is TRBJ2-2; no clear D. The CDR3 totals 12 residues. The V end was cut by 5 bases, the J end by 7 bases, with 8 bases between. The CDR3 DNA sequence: TGTGCCAGCAGTCTGGAAGGCGGGGAGCTGTTTTTT. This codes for CASSLEGGELFF.

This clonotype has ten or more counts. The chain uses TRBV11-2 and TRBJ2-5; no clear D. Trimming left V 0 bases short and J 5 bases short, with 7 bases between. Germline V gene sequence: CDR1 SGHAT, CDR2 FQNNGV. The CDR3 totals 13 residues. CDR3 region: CASSLDTLETQYF. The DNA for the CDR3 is TGTGCCAGCAGCTTAGACACACTGGAGACCCAGTACTTC.

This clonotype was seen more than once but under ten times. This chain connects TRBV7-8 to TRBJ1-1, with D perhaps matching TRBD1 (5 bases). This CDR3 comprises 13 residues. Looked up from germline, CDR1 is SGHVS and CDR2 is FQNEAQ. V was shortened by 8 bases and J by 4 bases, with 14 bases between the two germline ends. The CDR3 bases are TGTGCCAGCGGCCGGACAAGCCTCACTGAAGCTTTCTTT. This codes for CASGRTSLTEAFF. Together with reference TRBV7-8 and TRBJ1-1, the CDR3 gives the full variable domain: GAGVSQSPRYKVAKRGQDVALRCDPISGHVSLFWYQQALGQGPEFLTYFQNEAQLDKSGLPSDRFFAERPEGSVSTLKIQRTQQEDSAVYLCASGRTSLTEAFFGQGTRLTVV.

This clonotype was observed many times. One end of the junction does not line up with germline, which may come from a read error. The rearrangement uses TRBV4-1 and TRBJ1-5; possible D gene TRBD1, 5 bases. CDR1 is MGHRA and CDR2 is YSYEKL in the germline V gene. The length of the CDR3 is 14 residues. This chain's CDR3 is CASSPFGGNQPQHF. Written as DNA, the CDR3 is TGTGCCAGCAGCCCTTTTGGGGGTAATCAGCCCCAGCATTTT.

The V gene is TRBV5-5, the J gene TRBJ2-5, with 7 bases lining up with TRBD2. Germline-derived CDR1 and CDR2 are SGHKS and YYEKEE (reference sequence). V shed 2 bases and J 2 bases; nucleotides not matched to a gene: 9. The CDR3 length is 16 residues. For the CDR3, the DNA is TGTGCCAGCAGCTTTTCGGGGGGTACCCCTCAAGAGACCCAGTACTTC. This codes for CASSFSGGTPQETQYF.

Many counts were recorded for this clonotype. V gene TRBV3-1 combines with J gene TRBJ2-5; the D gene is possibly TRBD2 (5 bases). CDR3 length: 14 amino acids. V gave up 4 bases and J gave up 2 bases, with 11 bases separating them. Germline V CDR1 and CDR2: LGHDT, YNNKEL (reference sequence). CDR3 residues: CASSRPGGQETQYF. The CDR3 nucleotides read TGTGCCAGCAGCCGCCCAGGAGGACAAGAGACCCAGTACTTC.

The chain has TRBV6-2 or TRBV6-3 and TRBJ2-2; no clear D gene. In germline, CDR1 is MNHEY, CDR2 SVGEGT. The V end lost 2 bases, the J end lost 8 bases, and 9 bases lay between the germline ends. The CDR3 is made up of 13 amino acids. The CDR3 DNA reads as TGTGCCAGCAGTTACAGACAAACTGGGGAGCTGTTTTTT. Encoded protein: CASSYRQTGELFF.

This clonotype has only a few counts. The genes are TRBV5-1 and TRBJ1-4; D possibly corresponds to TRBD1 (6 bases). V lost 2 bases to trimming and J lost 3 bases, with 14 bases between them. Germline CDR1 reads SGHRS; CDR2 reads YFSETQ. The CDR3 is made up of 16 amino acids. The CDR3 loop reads CASSFTFRGANEKLFF. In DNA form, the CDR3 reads TGCGCCAGCAGCTTCACCTTCAGGGGAGCTAATGAAAAACTGTTTTTT.

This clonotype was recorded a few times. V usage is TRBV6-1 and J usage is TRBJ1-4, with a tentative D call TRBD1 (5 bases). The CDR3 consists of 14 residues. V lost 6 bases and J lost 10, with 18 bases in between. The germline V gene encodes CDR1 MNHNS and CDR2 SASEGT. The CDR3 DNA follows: TGTGCCAGCAGCCCCGTGGGGGGAACCGTAAAACTGTTTTTT. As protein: CASSPVGGTVKLFF.

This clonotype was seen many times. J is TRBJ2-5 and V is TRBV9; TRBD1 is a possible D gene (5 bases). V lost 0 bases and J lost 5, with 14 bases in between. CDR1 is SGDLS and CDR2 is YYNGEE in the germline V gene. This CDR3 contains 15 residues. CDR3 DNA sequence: TGTGCCAGCAGCGTAGAATCAGGGCCCAGGGAGACCCAGTACTTC. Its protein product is CASSVESGPRETQYF. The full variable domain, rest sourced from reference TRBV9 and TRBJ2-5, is DSGVTQTPKHLITATGQRVTLRCSPRSGDLSVYWYQQSLDQGLQFLIQYYNGEERAKGNILERFSAQQFPDLHSELNLSSLELGDSALYFCASSVESGPRETQYFGPGTRLLVL.

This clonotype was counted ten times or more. The CDR3 nucleotides are TGTGCCAGCAGTTACATTTTATCAGGGGGCGCCCCCGGGGAGCTGTTTTTT. This translates into CASSYILSGGAPGELFF. V gene TRBV6-6 combines with J gene TRBJ2-2, with 8 bases matching TRBD1. The J segment lost 6 bases and the V segment lost 2 bases, leaving 11 bases of the junction unmatched. The CDR3 consists of 17 residues. Germline-derived CDR1 and CDR2 are MNHNY and SVGAGI (reference sequence).

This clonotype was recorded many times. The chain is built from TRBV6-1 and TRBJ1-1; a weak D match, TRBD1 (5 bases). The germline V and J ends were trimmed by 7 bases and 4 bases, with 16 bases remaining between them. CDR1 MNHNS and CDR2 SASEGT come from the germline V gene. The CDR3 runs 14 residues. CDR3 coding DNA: TGTGCCAGCAACTCACAGGCTGGGGCCACTGAAGCTTTCTTT. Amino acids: CASNSQAGATEAFF.

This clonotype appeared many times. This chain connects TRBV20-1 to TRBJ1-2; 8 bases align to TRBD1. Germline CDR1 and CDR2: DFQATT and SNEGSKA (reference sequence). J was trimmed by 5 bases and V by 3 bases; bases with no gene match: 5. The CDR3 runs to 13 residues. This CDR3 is CSASTGTGYGYTF. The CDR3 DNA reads TGCAGTGCTAGCACCGGGACAGGATATGGCTACACCTTC.

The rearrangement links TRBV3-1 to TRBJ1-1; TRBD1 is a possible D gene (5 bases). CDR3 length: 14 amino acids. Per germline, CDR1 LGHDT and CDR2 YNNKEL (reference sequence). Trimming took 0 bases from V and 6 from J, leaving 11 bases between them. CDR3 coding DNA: TGTGCCAGCAGCCAAGATCCAGGGAAACCTGAAGCTTTCTTT. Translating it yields CASSQDPGKPEAFF.

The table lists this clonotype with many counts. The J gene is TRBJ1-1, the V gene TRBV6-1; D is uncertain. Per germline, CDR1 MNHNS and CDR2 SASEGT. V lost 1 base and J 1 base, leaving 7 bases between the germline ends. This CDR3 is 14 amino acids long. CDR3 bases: TGTGCCAGCAGTGAAGTAGGAAGGAACACTGAAGCTTTCTTT. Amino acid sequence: CASSEVGRNTEAFF.

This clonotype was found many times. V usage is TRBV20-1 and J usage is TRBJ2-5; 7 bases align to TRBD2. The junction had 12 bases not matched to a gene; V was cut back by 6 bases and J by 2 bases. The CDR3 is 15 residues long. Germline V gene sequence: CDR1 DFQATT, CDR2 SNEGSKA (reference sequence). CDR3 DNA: TGCAGTGCCGAGACTACTAGCGCCGGACAAGAGACCCAGTACTTC. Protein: CSAETTSAGQETQYF.

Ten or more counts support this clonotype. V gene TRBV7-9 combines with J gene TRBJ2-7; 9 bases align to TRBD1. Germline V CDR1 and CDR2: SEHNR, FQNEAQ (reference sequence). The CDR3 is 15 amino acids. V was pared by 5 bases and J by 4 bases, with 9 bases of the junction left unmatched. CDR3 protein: CASSGPGQGPYEQYF. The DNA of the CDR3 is TGTGCCAGCAGCGGCCCGGGACAGGGTCCTTACGAGCAGTACTTC.

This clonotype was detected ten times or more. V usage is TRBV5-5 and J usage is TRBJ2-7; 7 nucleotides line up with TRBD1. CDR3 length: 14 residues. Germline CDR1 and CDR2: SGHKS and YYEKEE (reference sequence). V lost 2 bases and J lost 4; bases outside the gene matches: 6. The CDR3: CASSFAGRGYEQYF. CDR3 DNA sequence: TGTGCCAGCAGCTTCGCTGGCAGGGGGTACGAGCAGTACTTC.

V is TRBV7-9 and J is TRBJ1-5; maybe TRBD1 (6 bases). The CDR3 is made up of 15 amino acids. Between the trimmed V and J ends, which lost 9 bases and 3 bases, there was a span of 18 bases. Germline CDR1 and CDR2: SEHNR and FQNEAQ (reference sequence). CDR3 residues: CASSPPQGHNQPQHF. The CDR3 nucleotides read TGTGCCAGTAGTCCCCCACAGGGACACAATCAGCCCCAGCATTTT.

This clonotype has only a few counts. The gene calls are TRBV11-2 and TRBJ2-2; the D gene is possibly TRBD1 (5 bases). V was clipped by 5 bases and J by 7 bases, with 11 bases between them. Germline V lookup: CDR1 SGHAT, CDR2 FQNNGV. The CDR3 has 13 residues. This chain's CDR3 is CASSMGPGGELFF. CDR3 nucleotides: TGTGCCAGCAGCATGGGGCCTGGCGGGGAGCTGTTTTTT.

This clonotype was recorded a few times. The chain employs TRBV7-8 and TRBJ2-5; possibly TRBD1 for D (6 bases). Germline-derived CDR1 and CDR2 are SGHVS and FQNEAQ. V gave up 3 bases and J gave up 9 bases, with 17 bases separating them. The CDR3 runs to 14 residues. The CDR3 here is CASSFHGQPRAQYF. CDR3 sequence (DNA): TGTGCCAGCAGCTTCCACGGACAGCCAAGGGCCCAGTACTTC.

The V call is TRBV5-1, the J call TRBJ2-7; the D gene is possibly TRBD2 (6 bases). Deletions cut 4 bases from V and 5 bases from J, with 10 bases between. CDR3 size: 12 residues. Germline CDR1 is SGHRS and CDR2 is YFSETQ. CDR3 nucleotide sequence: TGCGCCAGCAGCCGGGACTGGGACGAGCAGTACTTC. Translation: CASSRDWDEQYF.